This T cell receptor beta chain was captured by sequencing in a study of OX40 agonist ivuxolimab in advanced cancers. Background on the study: Participants, approximately 81% male, averaged around 64 years of age, ranging from about 23 to 80. Partial responses were achieved by three patients, of whom one had hepatocellular carcinoma and two had cutaneous melanoma. The study, taken as a whole, reports: CD8+ T cells were the subset that, on average, had more expanded clones than CD4+. Some patients without response likewise showed low normalized clonal expansion.

On this clone itself: Its matching antigen is unknown.

Deletions cut 6 bases from V and 0 bases from J, with 10 bases between. Germline V CDR1 and CDR2: SNHLY, FYNNEI. This CDR3 comprises 14 residues. Sequencing used immunoSEQ multiplex PCR; TCRdb keeps in-frame clones, though not all of them. This sample has under 95,000 clones, with roughly 82% found just once. V gene TRBV2 combines with J gene TRBJ2-3, with D maybe TRBD2 (6 bases). Source: CD4+ or CD8+ T cells sorted from blood, taken in a trial of the OX40 agonist ivuxolimab. The receptor comes from an adult with an advanced solid tumor such as melanoma, head and neck, liver or kidney cancer. As DNA, the CDR3 is TGTGCCAGCAGAGGCGGGGTCAGCACAGATACGCAGTATTTT. As protein: CASRGGVSTDTQYF.